These 20 T cell receptor beta chains originate from one sample sequenced in a study of T cells after yellow fever vaccination. One entry per CDR3 protein, called by TCRdb with MiXCR from the 5' RACE reads. The table lists roughly 120,000 distinct CDR3 sequences, roughly 6.7% of them singletons. Here the sequenced sample was CD4+ T cells sorted from PBMCs, taken less than 11 days after the first yellow fever vaccination. The receptors were sampled from a man between 18 and 35 years old who received the YFV17D yellow fever vaccine.

This clonotype was seen repeatedly, ten times or more. The V gene is TRBV7-2, the J gene TRBJ1-5, with D uncertain. Germline V gene lookup returns CDR1 SGHTA and CDR2 FQGNSA. Trimming shortened V by 5 bases and J by 7 bases, and 12 bases separated the two germline ends. The CDR3 runs to 13 residues. The CDR3, as DNA: TGTGCCAGCAGCACACGCGGCCAACAGCCCCAGCATTTT. Residues: CASSTRGQQPQHF.

The table lists this clonotype with many counts. CDR3 region: CASSLIVGEQFF. CDR3 sequence (DNA): TGTGCCAGCAGCTTAATAGTCGGGGAGCAGTTCTTC. This sequence joins TRBV7-2 and TRBJ2-1; D gene unclear. V lost 2 bases and J lost 10, with 9 bases in between. The germline V gene has CDR1 SGHTA and CDR2 FQGNSA. This CDR3 region has 12 residues.

This clonotype has a count of ten or more. The rearrangement joins TRBV23-1 to TRBJ2-3; D possibly corresponds to TRBD1 (6 bases). TRBV23-1 is an open reading frame, and its role is uncertain. Trimming removed 3 bases at V and 6 bases at J, with 19 bases between. CDR3 length: 16 residues. CDR3 DNA sequence: TGCGCCAGCAGTCACCAGGGGCTACGAGTTCGGGATACGCAGTATTTT. This translates into CASSHQGLRVRDTQYF.

At least ten counts were recorded for this clonotype. The chain links TRBV11-2 to TRBJ2-7; D uncertain. V was cut by 5 bases and J by 3 bases, with 17 bases left in between. Germline values: CDR1 SGHAT, CDR2 FQNNGV. The CDR3 covers 15 residues. DNA for the CDR3: TGTGCCAGCAGCCACCTATCCAGTTCCCGCTACGAGCAGTACGTC. As protein: CASSHLSSSRYEQYV.

This clonotype occurred many times. This chain connects TRBV3-1 to TRBJ1-6, with D possibly being TRBD1 (5 bases). The CDR3 contains 16 residues. V lost 1 base and J 8 bases, leaving 15 bases between the germline ends. CDR1 LGHDT and CDR2 YNNKEL come from the germline V gene (reference sequence). The DNA of the CDR3 is TGTGCCAGCAGCCAAGCAGGAGTCAGGGATCATTCACCCCTCCACTTT. It encodes CASSQAGVRDHSPLHF.

The sample holds many counts of this clonotype. The rearrangement joins TRBV6-1 to TRBJ2-3, with 14 positions matching TRBD2. The J segment lost 5 bases and the V segment lost 5 bases, leaving 6 bases of the junction unmatched. CDR1 and CDR2 from the germline V gene are MNHNS and SASEGT. This CDR3 is built from 16 residues. CDR3 DNA sequence: TGTGCCAGCAGTAAGACTAGCGGGGGGGCGGGAGATACGCAGTATTTT. It is translated as CASSKTSGGAGDTQYF.

This clonotype was detected many times. The chain employs TRBV7-3 and TRBJ2-3; a possible D gene is TRBD1 (5 bases). Germline CDR1 reads SGHTA; CDR2 reads FQGTGA. CDR3 length: 18 amino acids. Trimming left V 1 base short and J 0 bases short, with 17 bases between. CDR3 protein: CASSLSGHTFTSTDTQYF. The DNA for the CDR3 is TGTGCCAGCAGCTTAAGTGGACATACCTTCACTAGCACAGATACGCAGTATTTT.

This clonotype was counted at least ten times. V and J are TRBV15 and TRBJ1-6; D gene unclear. The CDR3 is 15 amino acids. V lost 1 base and J lost 4, with 8 bases in between. The V gene's germline CDR1 is LNHNV and CDR2 YYDKDF (reference sequence). The CDR3 loop reads CATSRVGGYNSPLHF. Written as DNA, the CDR3 is TGTGCCACCAGCAGAGTGGGCGGTTATAATTCACCCCTCCACTTT. Together with reference TRBV15 and TRBJ1-6, the CDR3 gives the full variable domain: DAMVIQNPRYQVTQFGKPVTLSCSQTLNHNVMYWYQQKSSQAPKLLFHYYDKDFNNEADTPDNFQSRRPNTSFCFLDIRSPGLGDTAMYLCATSRVGGYNSPLHFGNGTRLTVT.

This clonotype occurred many times. The chain carries TRBV7-3 and TRBJ2-1; the D is unclear. The CDR3 runs 13 residues. Trimming pared 0 bases from V and 7 bases from J, leaving 7 bases between. Germline V gene lookup returns CDR1 SGHTA and CDR2 FQGTGA. This chain's CDR3 is CASSLTARNEQFF. The CDR3 coding sequence is TGTGCCAGCAGCTTAACGGCCAGGAATGAGCAGTTCTTC.

This clonotype was counted at least ten times. The rearrangement uses TRBV4-2 and TRBJ1-6, with 11 bases lining up with TRBD1. Germline trimming cut 1 base from V and 9 bases from J; bases unmatched to any gene: 5. Germline V gene data show CDR1 as LGHNA and CDR2 as YNFKEQ. The CDR3 loop spans 16 amino acids. The CDR3 sequence is CASSQGRDRGGSPLHF. DNA for the CDR3: TGTGCCAGCAGCCAAGGCCGGGACAGGGGGGGTTCACCCCTCCACTTT.

This clonotype was detected many times. The chain is built from TRBV3-1 and TRBJ2-2, with unresolved D. This CDR3 region has 16 residues. Germline CDR1 LGHDT, CDR2 YNNKEL (reference sequence). V shed 3 bases and J shed 1 base, with 12 bases lying between them. The CDR3 is CASSQGRPENTGELFF. The CDR3 region has the DNA TGTGCCAGCAGCCAGGGCCGACCAGAGAACACCGGGGAGCTGTTTTTT.

This clonotype was observed many times. The V and J genes are TRBV23-1 and TRBJ2-7; no firm D call. TRBV23-1 is classed as an ORF, of uncertain function. Trimming shortened V by 0 bases and J by 2 bases, and 5 bases separated the two germline ends. The CDR3 consists of 13 residues. CDR3 sequence reads: CASSQSTPYEQYV. The CDR3 DNA reads TGCGCCAGCAGTCAATCGACCCCCTACGAGCAGTACGTC.

This clonotype occurred many times. The chain employs TRBV4-2 and TRBJ2-7, with a tentative D call TRBD1 (6 bases). The germline gives CDR1 LGHNA, CDR2 YNFKEQ. The CDR3 runs 17 residues. Trimming removed 0 bases from V and 0 bases from J, with 15 bases in between. In DNA, the CDR3 is TGTGCCAGCAGCCAAGAAGGTTGGGGGCAGAGCTCCTACGAGCAGTACTTC. It translates to CASSQEGWGQSSYEQYF.

This clonotype was seen ten or more times. The chain combines TRBV11-2 with TRBJ2-1, with 8 bases lining up with TRBD1. Germline CDR1 reads SGHAT; CDR2 reads FQNNGV. V trimming: 3 bases; J trimming: 1 base; junction bases outside the gene matches: 8. This CDR3 comprises 17 residues. In DNA, the CDR3 is TGTGCCAGCAGCTTCCCGGGACAGGAATGGTCCTACAATGAGCAGTTCTTC. Its protein is CASSFPGQEWSYNEQFF. The entire variable domain, with the rest obtained from reference TRBV11-2 and TRBJ2-1, is as follows: EAGVAQSPRYKIIEKRQSVAFWCNPISGHATLYWYQQILGQGPKLLIQFQNNGVVDDSQLPKDRFSAERLKGVDSTLKIQPAKLEDSAVYLCASSFPGQEWSYNEQFFGPGTRLTVL.

This clonotype was found many times. The rearrangement joins TRBV29-1 to TRBJ2-1; TRBD2 agrees at 7 bases. This CDR3 is built from 16 residues. Germline V gene lookup returns CDR1 SQVTM and CDR2 ANQGSEA. The J segment lost 2 bases and the V segment lost 3 bases, leaving 10 bases of the junction unmatched. Written as DNA, the CDR3 is TGCAGCGTTGAGGGAGGGGCCAATCTCCCCTACAATGAGCAGTTCTTC. Translating gives CSVEGGANLPYNEQFF.

The V gene is TRBV7-9, the J gene TRBJ1-1; no definite D call. V lost 6 bases to trimming and J lost 8 bases, with 22 bases between them. The germline CDR1 and CDR2 sequences are SEHNR and FQNEAQ (reference sequence). The CDR3 extends over 15 amino acids. CDR3 sequence reads: CASSTKSDIEREAFF. For the CDR3, the DNA is TGTGCCAGCAGTACAAAAAGCGACATCGAGAGAGAAGCTTTCTTT.

CDR3 sequence reads: CASSQVGSTGVRTF. The DNA for the CDR3 is TGCGCCAGCAGCCAAGTCGGGTCCACTGGGGTGAGGACCTTC. This chain joins TRBV4-1 and TRBJ1-2; no reliable D call. CDR1 and CDR2 from the germline V gene are MGHRA and YSYEKL. This CDR3 has 14 amino acids. The V end lost 1 base, the J end lost 14 bases, and 20 bases lay between the germline ends.

Points on this clonotype: This may come from a read error, since a much larger clone is one base off. V and J are TRBV20-1 and TRBJ2-5, with TRBD2 as a possible D gene (5 bases). The germline V gene has CDR1 DFQATT and CDR2 SNEGSKA (reference sequence). The CDR3 totals 13 residues. V lost 4 bases and J lost 5, with 14 bases in between. Here the CDR3 DNA reads TGCAGTGCTACGGACTGGGTTGGGGAGACCCAGTACTTC. Translated, it gives CSATDWVGETQYF.

This clonotype was recorded at least ten times. This chain joins TRBV18 and TRBJ2-2, with 8 bases aligning to TRBD1. V shed 4 bases, J shed 3 bases, and the junction held 7 bases outside the gene matches. CDR3 length: 16 amino acids. Germline CDR1 is KGHSH and CDR2 is LQKENI. CDR3 sequence: CASSQDRVGYTGELFF. The CDR3 nucleotides are TGTGCCAGCTCACAGGACAGGGTCGGATACACCGGGGAGCTGTTTTTT. Looking up the rest from reference TRBV18 and TRBJ2-2 gives the full variable domain: NAGVMQNPRHLVRRRGQEARLRCSPMKGHSHVYWYRQLPEEGLKFMVYLQKENIIDESGMPKERFSAEFPKEGPSILRIQQVVRGDSAAYFCASSQDRVGYTGELFFGEGSRLTVL.

This clonotype occurred many times. The V gene is TRBV5-4, the J gene TRBJ1-3; maybe TRBD1 (5 bases). V was trimmed by 3 bases and J by 5 bases, leaving 18 bases between them. Per germline, CDR1 SGHNT and CDR2 YYREEE (reference sequence). The length of the CDR3 is 16 residues. The CDR3, as DNA: TGTGCCAGCAGCTACCCCAACGGGGGTGCCCGAAACACCATATATTTT. Protein product: CASSYPNGGARNTIYF.